Each of the 9 T cell receptor beta chains below was sequenced from the same sample in a study of CD8 T cells in Susac syndrome. Reverse transcription of about 0.45 to 1 ug RNA was performed with random hexamers. TCRdb reprocessed the immunoSEQ multiplex PCR reads via MiXCR and lists one record per CDR3 protein. The sample contains some 120,000 distinct CDR3 sequences, about 95% of which appear only once. Sample: CD8+ T cells from PBMCs. The source is a human donor with Susac syndrome.

This clonotype has only one observation. This chain uses TRBV15 with TRBJ2-5; the D gene could be TRBD1 or TRBD2 (7 bases each). Germline V gives CDR1 LNHNV, CDR2 YYDKDF (reference sequence). The V end lost 8 bases, the J end lost 0 bases, and 13 bases lay between the germline ends. This CDR3 has 14 residues. The CDR3 DNA is TGTGCCACCCAGGGGGGGGAGTACCAAGAGACCCAGTACTTC. This gives the protein CATQGGEYQETQYF.

This sequence joins TRBV20-1 and TRBJ2-7; 7 bases are a match to TRBD2. Germline V CDR1 and CDR2: DFQATT, SNEGSKA (reference sequence). The ends lost 1 base at V and 3 bases at J; junction bases unmatched: 9. This CDR3 region has 15 residues. CDR3 DNA: TGCAGTGCTAGAGCCTTGGCGGGAGAACTCTACGAGCAGTACTTC. This gives the protein CSARALAGELYEQYF.

This rearrangement joins TRBV2 to TRBJ2-7, with 8 bases lining up with TRBD2. After removal of 6 bases from V and 6 bases from J, the junction contained 7 bases not matched to a gene. Germline CDR1 and CDR2: SNHLY and FYNNEI. The CDR3 runs to 13 residues. CDR3 bases: TGTGCCAGCAGCTACGGACTAGCCAGCGAGCAGTACTTC. Its translation is CASSYGLASEQYF.

J is TRBJ2-2 and V is TRBV7-9; D uncertain. This CDR3 has 12 amino acids. Trimming stripped 0 bases from V and 6 bases from J, with 2 bases between. Germline-derived CDR1 and CDR2 are SEHNR and FQNEAQ (reference sequence). As DNA, the CDR3 is TGTGCCAGCAGCTTAGCGGCCGGGGAGCTGTTTTTT. The encoded protein is CASSLAAGELFF.

V gene TRBV3-1 combines with J gene TRBJ2-5; unclear D gene. Germline assignment: CDR1 LGHDT and CDR2 YNNKEL (reference sequence). Trimming cost V 0 bases and J 5 bases, with 7 bases left between them. This CDR3 spans 13 amino acids. The CDR3 sequence is CASSQESRETQYF. CDR3 nucleotides: TGTGCCAGCAGCCAAGAATCCAGGGAGACCCAGTACTTC.

V is TRBV15 and J is TRBJ1-5, with 9 bases lining up with TRBD1. Germline loops: CDR1 LNHNV, CDR2 YYDKDF (reference sequence). Trimming removed 5 bases from V and 1 base from J; junction bases left unmatched: 6. The CDR3 totals 16 residues. The CDR3 spells CATSDRGGGSNQPQHF. CDR3 nucleotides: TGTGCCACCAGCGACAGGGGGGGTGGAAGCAATCAGCCCCAGCATTTT.

The J gene is TRBJ2-7, the V gene TRBV20-1; either TRBD1 or TRBD2 may supply D (6 bases each). V dropped 8 bases and J dropped 2 bases, with 16 bases sitting between them. CDR1 is DFQATT and CDR2 is SNEGSKA in the germline V gene (reference sequence). The CDR3 is 13 residues long. The CDR3 reads CSTQPGATYEQYF. DNA for the CDR3: TGCAGTACCCAACCGGGGGCCACCTACGAGCAGTACTTC.

This rearrangement joins TRBV20-1 to TRBJ2-3; 8 positions match TRBD1. V gave up 1 base and J gave up 0 bases; unmatched junction bases: 6. The CDR3 contains 16 residues. In germline, CDR1 is DFQATT, CDR2 SNEGSKA (reference sequence). The CDR3 loop is CSARVRTGSSTDTQYF. The CDR3 DNA is TGCAGTGCTAGAGTCCGGACAGGGTCTAGCACAGATACGCAGTATTTT.

This chain connects TRBV19 to TRBJ1-3; D unresolved. Germline CDR1 and CDR2: LNHDA and SQIVND (reference sequence). This CDR3 is built from 11 residues. The V and J ends lost 8 bases and 4 bases respectively, with 6 bases between them. In nucleotides, the CDR3 is TGTGCCAGTTCGGTGGGAAACACCATATATTTT. Its translation: CASSVGNTIYF. The variable domain in full, completed from reference TRBV19 and TRBJ1-3, reads DGGITQSPKYLFRKEGQNVTLSCEQNLNHDAMYWYRQDPGQGLRLIYYSQIVNDFQKGDIAEGYSVSREKKESFPLTVTSAQKNPTAFYLCASSVGNTIYFGEGSWLTVV.